The 23 T cell receptor beta chains listed next were all sequenced from one sample in a study of memory CD4+ T cells and cytomegalovirus serostatus. TCRdb keeps only in-frame clones here, not all; method: immunoSEQ multiplex PCR. Of tens of thousands of clones listed, 60% to 85% are singletons. Single viable CD3+CD4+CD8-CD45RO+ cells were sorted as the memory CD4+ T cells. The specimen was memory CD4+ T cells from blood. The receptors originated from an adult in good health and CMV-seropositive.

The V and J genes are TRBV2 and TRBJ2-7, with 9 bases matching TRBD1. The length of the CDR3 is 14 residues. CDR1 SNHLY and CDR2 FYNNEI come from the germline V gene. V shed 6 bases, J shed 3 bases, and the junction held 6 bases outside the gene matches. The CDR3 reads CASRGTGNVYEQYF. The CDR3 DNA reads TGTGCCAGCAGGGGGACAGGGAACGTCTACGAGCAGTACTTC.

This chain joins TRBV28 and TRBJ1-5, with D hard to call. Trimming shortened V by 7 bases and J by 6 bases, and 19 bases separated the two germline ends. The V gene's germline CDR1 is MDHEN and CDR2 SYDVKM. This CDR3 region has 15 residues. CDR3 DNA sequence: TGTGCCAGCATCCTGGACGGATCCGGTGGTCAGCCCCAGCATTTT. This sequence encodes CASILDGSGGQPQHF.

The gene calls are TRBV30 and TRBJ1-1; no definite D call. V was cut by 0 bases and J by 2 bases, with 10 bases left in between. In germline, CDR1 is GTSNPN, CDR2 SVGIG (reference sequence). This CDR3 is 14 amino acids long. The CDR3 sequence: CAWSVVSGNTEAFF. Here the CDR3 DNA reads TGTGCCTGGAGTGTAGTTTCAGGAAACACTGAAGCTTTCTTT.

The J gene is TRBJ2-2, the V gene TRBV11-2; D is unclear. Looked up from germline, CDR1 is SGHAT and CDR2 is FQNNGV. The CDR3 totals 18 residues. The V and J ends lost 6 bases and 2 bases respectively, with 22 bases between them. CDR3 protein: CASSGNLLIPTNTGELFF. CDR3 DNA: TGTGCCAGCAGTGGAAACCTCTTAATCCCAACAAACACCGGGGAGCTGTTTTTT.

This chain connects TRBV6-5 to TRBJ2-2; no firm D call. This CDR3 contains 15 residues. From germline, CDR1 is MNHEY and CDR2 SVGAGI. V was shortened by 0 bases and J by 6 bases, with 11 bases between the two germline ends. The chain's CDR3 is CASSYSKGIPGELFF. The DNA of the CDR3 is TGTGCCAGCAGTTACTCGAAGGGCATACCCGGGGAGCTGTTTTTT.

The chain uses TRBV5-1 and TRBJ1-1; 9 positions match TRBD1. V was pared by 4 bases and J by 1 base, with 11 bases of the junction left unmatched. This CDR3 is built from 17 residues. The germline gives CDR1 SGHRS, CDR2 YFSETQ. The CDR3 here is CASSITGTGRGNTEAFF. The CDR3 DNA reads TGCGCCAGCAGCATAACCGGGACAGGGAGAGGGAACACTGAAGCTTTCTTT.

This rearrangement joins TRBV7-8 to TRBJ2-5; tentatively, D is TRBD2 (6 bases). Per germline, CDR1 SGHVS and CDR2 FQNEAQ. This CDR3 contains 16 residues. V lost 3 bases, J lost 0 bases, and 14 bases lay in between. The CDR3 DNA follows: TGTGCCAGCAGCTTTGTCTCCGCGGGAAACCAAGAGACCCAGTACTTC. It is translated as CASSFVSAGNQETQYF.

The chain uses TRBV27 and TRBJ1-2; TRBD1 matches 8 bases. V shed 6 bases and J 2 bases; nucleotides not matched to a gene: 8. Germline CDR1 reads MNHEY; CDR2 reads SMNVEV (reference sequence). This CDR3 comprises 15 residues. The CDR3 reads CASRSLQGGNYGYTF. The CDR3 DNA reads TGTGCCAGCAGATCCTTACAGGGGGGGAACTATGGCTACACCTTC.

This sequence joins TRBV6-6 and TRBJ2-7, with 8 bases that match TRBD1. In germline, CDR1 is MNHNY, CDR2 SVGAGI (reference sequence). The CDR3 length is 13 residues. J was trimmed by 12 bases and V by 6 bases; bases with no gene match: 13. The CDR3 region is CASRPPGQAHPYF. CDR3 bases: TGTGCCAGCAGGCCTCCGGGACAGGCGCATCCGTACTTC.

The chain uses TRBV19 and TRBJ1-2; TRBD1 matches at 8 bases. J gave up 0 bases and V 4 bases, and 10 bases lay outside the gene matches. The CDR3 has 17 residues. Germline V gene sequence: CDR1 LNHDA, CDR2 SQIVND (reference sequence). The CDR3 loop is CASSSRGRIPSNYGYTF. The CDR3, as DNA: TGTGCCAGTAGTAGCAGGGGGCGAATACCCTCTAACTATGGCTACACCTTC.

This sequence joins TRBV10-3 and TRBJ2-1; 9 bases align to TRBD2. V lost 7 bases, J lost 6 bases, and 13 bases stayed unmatched. Germline CDR1 ENHRY, CDR2 SYGVKD. CDR3 length: 16 residues. The CDR3 bases are TGTGCCATCACCGATCCGGGGCGGGGGGGTGCCAATGAGCAGTTCTTC. It is translated as CAITDPGRGGANEQFF.

V is TRBV30 and J is TRBJ2-5; the D gene could be TRBD1 or TRBD2 (5 bases each). Deletions cut 0 bases from V and 1 base from J, with 9 bases between. Looked up from germline, CDR1 is GTSNPN and CDR2 is SVGIG (reference sequence). The CDR3 length is 14 residues. The CDR3 loop is CAWSVGDPQETQYF. CDR3 in DNA: TGTGCCTGGAGTGTCGGGGACCCCCAAGAGACCCAGTACTTC.

V and J are TRBV29-1 and TRBJ2-2; 7 nucleotides agree with TRBD1. Trimming took 6 bases from V and 5 from J; bases not matched to a gene: 9. Per the germline V gene, CDR1 is SQVTM and CDR2 is ANQGSEA. CDR3 length equals 14 residues. This chain's CDR3 is CSVSDRVGTGELFF. DNA for the CDR3: TGCAGCGTATCAGACAGGGTAGGGACCGGGGAGCTGTTTTTT.

The chain has TRBV5-6 and TRBJ2-1; a possible D gene is TRBD2 (6 bases). Between the trimmed V and J ends, which lost 4 bases and 1 base, there was a span of 12 bases. There are 15 residues in the CDR3. The germline V gene has CDR1 SGHDT and CDR2 YYEEEE. The CDR3 coding sequence is TGTGCCAGCAGCCCTCGGGACTTTTCCTACAATGAGCAGTTCTTC. Residues: CASSPRDFSYNEQFF.

This clone was counted between two and nine times. The chain employs TRBV19 and TRBJ2-1, with 8 bases matching TRBD2. Germline CDR1 LNHDA, CDR2 SQIVND (reference sequence). CDR3 size: 14 residues. Trimming at V came to 7 bases and at J to 6 bases, leaving 8 bases not matched to a gene. The CDR3 DNA reads TGTGCCAGTACCCCGAGGCTAGCGGGCAATGAGCAGTTCTTC. Translating it yields CASTPRLAGNEQFF.

The rearrangement joins TRBV28 to TRBJ1-5; D is unclear. V was shortened by 4 bases and J by 6 bases, with 4 bases between the two germline ends. CDR1 is MDHEN and CDR2 is SYDVKM in the germline V gene. The CDR3 consists of 11 residues. CDR3 bases: TGTGCCAGCAGTTGGGGTCAGCCCCAGCATTTT. Encoded protein: CASSWGQPQHF.

A single count supports this clone. The chain carries TRBV28 and TRBJ1-1, with D possibly being TRBD1 (5 bases). Between the trimmed V and J ends, which lost 6 bases and 4 bases, there was a span of 9 bases. Looked up from germline, CDR1 is MDHEN and CDR2 is SYDVKM. This CDR3 has 12 amino acids. The CDR3 nucleotides read TGTGCCAGCAGGGGGCTTCTCACTGAAGCTTTCTTT. Protein sequence: CASRGLLTEAFF.

The chain couples TRBV30 to TRBJ1-3, with D perhaps TRBD1 (6 bases). The V end was cut by 1 base, the J end by 0 bases, with 13 bases between. The CDR3 loop spans 16 amino acids. Germline V CDR1 and CDR2: GTSNPN, SVGIG (reference sequence). The CDR3 spells CAWSEDSPSSGNTIYF. For the CDR3, the DNA is TGTGCCTGGAGTGAGGACAGCCCGAGCTCTGGAAACACCATATATTTT. Full variable domain (rest looked up from reference TRBV30 and TRBJ1-3): SQTIHQWPATLVQPVGSPLSLECTVEGTSNPNLYWYRQAAGRGLQLLFYSVGIGQISSEVPQNLSASRPQDRQFILSSKKLLLSDSGFYLCAWSEDSPSSGNTIYFGEGSWLTVV.

Comments on this clone: Other nucleotide sequences in the sample specify the same CDR3. This sequence joins TRBV28 and TRBJ1-2; no definite D call. The CDR3 length is 12 residues. Trimming stripped 3 bases from V and 1 base from J, with 3 bases between. Germline lookup yields CDR1 MDHEN and CDR2 SYDVKM. CDR3 DNA sequence: TGTGCCAGCAGTTTCCTTAACTATGGCTACACCTTC. Translated: CASSFLNYGYTF.

This clone has only a few counts. V usage is TRBV30 and J usage is TRBJ1-1; no clear D. V was pared by 1 base and J by 5 bases, with 14 bases between. The CDR3 has 14 residues. Germline V CDR1 and CDR2: GTSNPN, SVGIG (reference sequence). The CDR3 region has the DNA TGTGCCTGGAGTGGGGAGCTACGAAGAACTGAAGCTTTCTTT. Protein: CAWSGELRRTEAFF.

This chain joins TRBV12-5 and TRBJ1-2; D is unresolved. The CDR3 totals 15 residues. Trimming pared 4 bases from V and 0 bases from J, leaving 12 bases between. CDR1 and CDR2 (germline): LGHNT, FRNRAP. The CDR3, as DNA: TGTGCTAGTGGTTCGGGAGTCAAAGCTAACTATGGCTACACCTTC. Translated, it gives CASGSGVKANYGYTF.

This clone was observed a handful of times. V is TRBV7-2 and J is TRBJ2-5; D is undetermined. V was clipped by 4 bases and J by 5 bases, with 14 bases between them. The germline V gene encodes CDR1 SGHTA and CDR2 FQGNSA. The CDR3 loop spans 14 amino acids. The CDR3 reads CASSYLGTRETQYF. The CDR3 DNA sequence: TGTGCCAGCAGCTACCTGGGCACCCGGGAGACCCAGTACTTC.

The rearrangement uses TRBV7-2 and TRBJ2-7; no clear D. Germline V gene sequence: CDR1 SGHTA, CDR2 FQGNSA. The V gene lost 5 bases and the J gene lost 2 bases, with 7 bases spanning the gap. The CDR3 runs 12 residues. The CDR3 protein is CASSPTTYEQYF. CDR3 coding DNA: TGTGCCAGCAGCCCCACCACCTACGAGCAGTACTTC.